These T cell receptor beta chains were read from a single sample in a study of cytomegalovirus exposure and HLA in healthy donors. The protocol was immunoSEQ multiplex PCR, while the TCRdb copy is restricted to in-frame clones and leaves out a portion. The sample has 180,000 or so clones; over 70% are singletons. Specimen: PBMCs. These receptors were collected from a man between 18 and 35 years old in good health and CMV-seronegative. Both conserved end residues are part of each CDR3. D genes are given only for firm matches. The size entry is marked missing in some rows and otherwise reads once, few, many or a size class.

TRBD1	TRBV29-1	few	TRBJ1-5	CSVLTGGNQPQHF	TGCAGCGTCCTGACAGGGGGCAATCAGCCCCAGCATTTT
NA	TRBV7-9	few	TRBJ2-3	CASSPTNGDRDTDTQYF	TGTGCCAGCAGCCCTACCAACGGGGATAGAGACACAGATACGCAGTATTTT
TRBD1	TRBV5-1	once	TRBJ1-4	CASSLVGQGGAEKLFF	TGCGCCAGCAGCTTGGTGGGACAGGGAGGGGCTGAAAAACTGTTTTTT
TRBD1	TRBV18	NA	TRBJ1-6	CASSPQGQGNSPLHF	TGTGCCAGCTCACCGCAGGGACAGGGGAATTCACCCCTCCACTTT
TRBD1	TRBV5-5	NA	TRBJ1-4	CASSFSTGYYEKLFF	TGTGCCAGCAGCTTCTCGACAGGGTATTACGAAAAACTGTTTTTT
TRBD2	TRBV7-9	NA	TRBJ2-5	CASSSKGLAGGGSETQYF	TGTGCCAGCAGCTCAAAGGGACTAGCGGGAGGGGGTAGCGAGACCCAGTACTTC
TRBD1	TRBV25-1	few	TRBJ1-2	CASSESGGYGYTF	TGTGCCAGCAGTGAATCAGGGGGCTATGGCTACACCTTC
TRBD2	TRBV5-1	few	TRBJ2-3	CASSLMWRESPDTQYF	TGCGCCAGCAGCTTGATGTGGCGGGAGAGTCCAGATACGCAGTATTTT
NA	TRBV18	few	TRBJ2-7	CASSPLPRVQEQYF	TGTGCCAGCTCACCACTTCCCAGGGTCCAGGAGCAGTACTTC
TRBD1	TRBV2	once	TRBJ1-1	CAGSADRGPAKAFF	TGTGCCGGCAGTGCGGACAGGGGCCCGGCTAAGGCTTTCTTT
NA	TRBV4-3	NA	TRBJ2-7	CASSQWRSYEQYF	TGCGCCAGCAGCCAATGGCGGAGCTACGAGCAGTACTTC
TRBD1	TRBV29-1	NA	TRBJ2-7	CSVPGQAAEQYF	TGCAGCGTCCCGGGACAGGCGGCCGAGCAGTACTTC
TRBD1	TRBV29-1	NA	TRBJ2-7	CSVLGQGTSYEQYF	TGCAGCGTTCTCGGACAGGGGACCTCCTACGAGCAGTACTTC
TRBD1	TRBV6-1	NA	TRBJ1-1	CASSERQGGTEAFF	TGTGCCAGCAGTGAGAGACAGGGTGGCACTGAAGCTTTCTTT
TRBD2	TRBV27	once	TRBJ2-1	CASSLRWRGGFNEQFF	TGTGCCAGCAGTTTACGCTGGCGGGGGGGATTCAATGAGCAGTTCTTC
TRBD2	TRBV4-3	once	TRBJ2-1	CASSQPGTSGTYNEQFF	TGCGCCAGCAGCCAACCAGGGACTAGCGGGACCTACAATGAGCAGTTCTTC
NA	TRBV7-9	NA	TRBJ1-1	CASSPGAMNTEAFF	TGTGCCAGCAGCCCCGGAGCCATGAACACTGAAGCTTTCTTT
NA	TRBV5-3	NA	TRBJ1-2	CARSLGRNRYYGYTF	TGTGCCAGAAGCTTGGGCCGTAACAGGTACTATGGCTACACCTTC
TRBD1	TRBV6-5	few	TRBJ1-2	CASSYGTADGYTF	TGTGCCAGCAGTTATGGGACAGCTGATGGCTACACCTTC
NA	TRBV7-9	NA	TRBJ1-1	CASSFFGNTEAFF	TGTGCCAGCAGCTTTTTCGGGAACACTGAAGCTTTCTTT
NA	TRBV12-5	NA	TRBJ2-5	CASGLGRGILEETQYF	TGTGCTAGTGGTTTGGGACGGGGGATATTAGAAGAGACCCAGTACTTC
TRBD1	TRBV27	NA	TRBJ1-2	CASKEGNRGNYGYTF	TGTGCCAGTAAGGAAGGTAACAGGGGGAACTATGGCTACACCTTC
TRBD1	TRBV7-2	NA	TRBJ2-2	CASSLVGTGTVGSTGELFF	TGTGCCAGCAGCTTAGTAGGGACAGGGACAGTAGGGTCCACCGGGGAGCTGTTTTTT
NA	TRBV6-5	few	TRBJ1-1	CASSYVGGHRTEAFF	TGTGCCAGCAGTTACGTCGGGGGGCATCGAACTGAAGCTTTCTTT
TRBD2	TRBV11-3	once	TRBJ2-1	CASSHAASGPNEQFF	TGTGCCAGCAGCCATGCGGCTAGCGGACCTAATGAGCAGTTCTTC
NA	TRBV4-2	few	TRBJ1-6	CASSQDRRREKSYNSPLHF	TGTGCCAGCAGCCAAGATCGGCGGAGGGAGAAGTCCTATAATTCACCCCTCCACTTT
NA	TRBV4-2	NA	TRBJ1-2	CASSQATKEAAYGYTF	TGTGCCAGCAGCCAGGCGACTAAGGAGGCCGCCTATGGCTACACCTTC
NA	TRBV4-3	NA	TRBJ1-6	CASSHEMGNSPLHF	TGCGCCAGCAGCCATGAGATGGGCAATTCACCCCTCCACTTT
NA	TRBV19	NA	TRBJ1-2	CASQDSSSWGYTF	TGTGCCAGCCAGGACAGCTCAAGCTGGGGCTACACCTTC
NA	TRBV5-1	NA	TRBJ1-1	CASSLTGNTEAFF	TGCGCCAGCAGCTTGACAGGGAACACTGAAGCTTTCTTT
NA	TRBV7-6	NA	TRBJ1-2	CASSSSGASYGYTF	TGTGCCAGCAGCTCCTCAGGGGCCTCCTATGGCTACACCTTC
TRBD2	TRBV19	NA	TRBJ2-2	CASRSGWGGSGGELFF	TGTGCCAGTCGATCCGGGTGGGGGGGTAGTGGCGGGGAGCTGTTTTTT
TRBD2	TRBV7-2	NA	TRBJ2-7	CASSLRRVTGLAGAYEQYF	TGTGCCAGCAGCTTACGCAGGGTGACGGGACTAGCGGGAGCCTACGAGCAGTACTTC
TRBD1	TRBV9	NA	TRBJ2-1	CASSVERTGAHEQFF	TGTGCCAGCAGCGTAGAAAGGACAGGGGCTCATGAGCAGTTCTTC
TRBD1	TRBV7-3	NA	TRBJ2-4	CASSSGQGNIQYF	TGTGCCAGCAGCTCTGGACAGGGAAACATTCAGTACTTC
TRBD1	TRBV6-5	NA	TRBJ1-6	CASSYGGDRDNSPLHF	TGTGCCAGCAGTTACGGTGGGGACAGGGACAATTCACCCCTCCACTTT
NA	TRBV7-2	once	TRBJ2-1	CASSLMRNEQFF	TGTGCCAGCAGCCTGATGCGGAATGAGCAGTTCTTC
NA	TRBV5-4	NA	TRBJ2-2	CASSFEYTGELFF	TGTGCCAGCAGCTTTGAGTACACCGGGGAGCTGTTTTTT
NA	TRBV2	NA	TRBJ1-1	CASTSLPNTEAFF	TGTGCCAGCACGAGCCTCCCGAACACTGAAGCTTTCTTT
NA	TRBV7-9	NA	TRBJ1-5	CASSAGVGQPQHF	TGTGCCAGCAGCGCAGGGGTCGGTCAGCCCCAGCATTTT
TRBD2	TRBV5-1	NA	TRBJ2-1	CASSLPLAGGNSLRDEQFF	TGCGCCAGCAGCTTGCCTTTAGCGGGGGGGAACAGTTTAAGAGATGAGCAGTTCTTC
NA	TRBV7-2	once	TRBJ2-7	CASSLSPTYEQYF	TGTGCCAGCAGCTTATCCCCCACCTACGAGCAGTACTTC
NA	TRBV6-5	NA	TRBJ1-6	CASSYSGVGYGSPLHF	TGTGCCAGCAGTTACTCAGGGGTAGGGTATGGTTCACCCCTCCACTTT
TRBD1	TRBV7-9	NA	TRBJ2-5	CASSPGRGQGPYQETQYF	TGTGCCAGCAGCCCCGGAAGGGGACAGGGGCCCTATCAAGAGACCCAGTACTTC
TRBD2	TRBV7-8	few	TRBJ2-3	CASSHHPGLEQTDTQYF	TGTGCCAGCAGCCACCATCCCGGACTAGAGCAGACAGATACGCAGTATTTT
TRBD2	TRBV19	few	TRBJ2-7	CASSIVGAGGYEQYF	TGTGCCAGTAGTATAGTAGGAGCGGGGGGTTACGAGCAGTACTTC
TRBD1	TRBV28	NA	TRBJ1-2	CASRRQGFYGYTF	TGTGCCAGCAGACGACAGGGTTTCTATGGCTACACCTTC
NA	TRBV6-5	few	TRBJ2-7	CASSYQEGYEQYF	TGTGCCAGCAGTTACCAGGAGGGGTACGAGCAGTACTTC
TRBD2	TRBV9	NA	TRBJ2-2	CASSALSGGVGTGELFF	TGTGCCAGCAGCGCACTTAGCGGGGGGGTTGGCACCGGGGAGCTGTTTTTT
NA	TRBV30	once	TRBJ1-2	CASREGPLSYGYTF	TGTGCCTCTCGGGAAGGACCGCTCTCCTATGGCTACACCTTC
NA	TRBV4-2	NA	TRBJ2-2	CASSQLVGLDTGELFF	TGTGCCAGCAGCCAATTAGTGGGTCTAGATACCGGGGAGCTGTTTTTT
TRBD2	TRBV5-1	NA	TRBJ2-1	CASKLAGAGEQFF	TGCGCCAGCAAACTAGCGGGAGCGGGTGAGCAGTTCTTC
NA	TRBV7-2	NA	TRBJ2-7	CASSLGPGILSYEQYF	TGTGCCAGCAGCTTAGGGCCCGGGATCCTCTCCTACGAGCAGTACTTC
TRBD1	TRBV29-1	NA	TRBJ1-1	CSAGGGQGAPEAFF	TGCAGCGCTGGGGGGGGACAGGGGGCGCCTGAAGCTTTCTTT
TRBD1	TRBV2	NA	TRBJ1-3	CASKEDAGGTGNTIYF	TGTGCCAGCAAAGAAGACGCAGGGGGAACTGGAAACACCATATATTTT
TRBD1	TRBV29-1	NA	TRBJ1-1	CSVERDRGPGTEAFF	TGCAGCGTTGAGCGCGACAGGGGGCCAGGAACTGAAGCTTTCTTT
NA	TRBV5-1	NA	TRBJ1-1	CASRRPGWANTEAFF	TGCGCCAGCCGAAGGCCAGGTTGGGCGAACACTGAAGCTTTCTTT
TRBD1	TRBV27	NA	TRBJ2-5	CASSRDRAQETQYF	TGTGCCAGCAGCCGGGACAGGGCCCAAGAGACCCAGTACTTC